These 32 T cell receptor beta chains came from one sample sequenced in a study of blood T cell repertoires in COVID-19 (dated by TCRdb to about 2020). To prepare the library, the immunoSEQ multiplex PCR assay was applied. What TCRdb holds here is the immuneACCESS table cut down to in-frame rearrangements. Part of the clones is not present; checked against another copy, under half of the missing clones reflect an unresolved V gene, and the others are unexplained. This sample comprises about 320,000 clones, about 90% of them detected only once. Less than 6% of the sample comes from the top ten. Specimen: PBMCs or T cells enriched from blood (not recorded which). The receptors were sampled from a woman in her 30s who had recovered from COVID-19.

The J gene is TRBJ2-3, the V gene TRBV2, with 7 bases matching TRBD1. Germline V gives CDR1 SNHLY, CDR2 FYNNEI. The CDR3 loop spans 13 amino acids. J was trimmed by 4 bases and V by 6 bases; bases with no gene match: 4. This CDR3 reads CASSDRESDTQYF. The CDR3 nucleotides are TGTGCCAGCAGCGACAGGGAGTCAGATACGCAGTATTTT.

The chain combines TRBV9 with TRBJ1-4; 7 nucleotides line up with TRBD1. There are 16 residues in the CDR3. The germline CDR1 and CDR2 sequences are SGDLS and YYNGEE. V was pared by 3 bases and J by 3 bases, with 8 bases of the junction left unmatched. CDR3 nucleotide sequence: TGTGCCAGCAGCGCGTCACAGGGGAGGCCTAATGAAAAACTGTTTTTT. It is translated as CASSASQGRPNEKLFF.

The genes are TRBV6-4 and TRBJ1-1; no clear D. The germline CDR1 and CDR2 sequences are MRHNA and SNTAGT. V was pared by 7 bases and J by 3 bases, with 12 bases between. The CDR3 is 13 residues long. The CDR3 nucleotides are TGTGCCAGCACTAGGACGGGAGACACTGAAGCTTTCTTT. As protein: CASTRTGDTEAFF.

CDR3 protein: CASSLGRDRNEKLFF. For the CDR3, the DNA is TGTGCCAGCAGTCTTGGCCGGGACAGGAATGAAAAACTGTTTTTT. The gene calls are TRBV7-9 and TRBJ1-4; TRBD1 matches at 8 bases. In germline, CDR1 is SEHNR, CDR2 FQNEAQ (reference sequence). The length of the CDR3 is 15 residues. Unmatched junction bases numbered 8, after V lost 6 bases and J lost 5 bases.

V and J are TRBV2 and TRBJ1-2; TRBD1 is a possible D gene (6 bases). V dropped 3 bases and J dropped 8 bases, with 19 bases sitting between them. The CDR3 is 15 residues long. Germline V gene data show CDR1 as SNHLY and CDR2 as FYNNEI. This CDR3 reads CASSERGHGLGGYTF. CDR3 DNA: TGTGCCAGCAGTGAGAGGGGACACGGCCTGGGGGGCTACACCTTC. Using reference TRBV2 and TRBJ1-2 for the parts outside the CDR3, the full variable domain is EPEVTQTPSHQVTQMGQEVILRCVPISNHLYFYWYRQILGQKVEFLVSFYNNEISEKSEIFDDQFSVERPDGSNFTLKIRSTKLEDSAMYFCASSERGHGLGGYTFGSGTRLTVV.

This chain uses TRBV6-2 or TRBV6-3 with TRBJ2-3; TRBD2 matches at 9 bases. V shed 6 bases and J 2 bases; nucleotides not matched to a gene: 18. The CDR3 is made up of 19 amino acids. Germline loops: CDR1 MNHEY, CDR2 SVGEGT. The CDR3 nucleotides are TGTGCCAGCAGCAGAAGCGGGGGGTTCTCCGATGCCAACACAGATACGCAGTATTTT. Protein: CASSRSGGFSDANTDTQYF.

The chain employs TRBV15 and TRBJ2-7; 7 bases align to TRBD1. The V and J ends lost 0 bases and 1 base, in that order; junction bases with no gene match: 6. The CDR3 is made up of 16 amino acids. Germline V gene data show CDR1 as LNHNV and CDR2 as YYDKDF (reference sequence). CDR3 nucleotide sequence: TGTGCCACCAGCAGAGATCGTGGACAGGTATCCTACGAGCAGTACTTC. It yields the protein CATSRDRGQVSYEQYF.

This clone was found once. This chain connects TRBV7-8 to TRBJ1-5, with 7 nucleotides matching TRBD1. Looked up from germline, CDR1 is SGHVS and CDR2 is FQNEAQ. The CDR3 has 16 amino acids. V lost 3 bases, J lost 0 bases, and 5 bases stayed unmatched. This CDR3 is CASSFGDRVSNQPQHF. CDR3 nucleotide sequence: TGTGCCAGCAGCTTCGGCGACAGGGTTAGCAATCAGCCCCAGCATTTT.

CDR3 nucleotides: TGTGCCAGCAGTTTCGGCTATGGCTACACCTTC. This encodes CASSFGYGYTF. V gene TRBV12-3 or TRBV12-4 combines with J gene TRBJ1-2; no definite D call. V lost 3 bases and J 4 bases, leaving 3 bases between the germline ends. The CDR3 extends over 11 amino acids.

This chain connects TRBV19 to TRBJ2-1; 11 nucleotides agree with TRBD1. V gave up 6 bases and J gave up 6 bases; unmatched junction bases: 7. The germline V gene encodes CDR1 LNHDA and CDR2 SQIVND (reference sequence). There are 15 residues in the CDR3. CDR3 residues: CASSPGQGAGNEQFF. The CDR3 nucleotides are TGTGCCAGTAGCCCTGGACAGGGGGCTGGCAATGAGCAGTTCTTC.

V and J are TRBV4-2 and TRBJ2-1; 7 bases align to TRBD2. Trimming at V came to 5 bases and at J to 10 bases, leaving 8 bases not matched to a gene. CDR1 LGHNA and CDR2 YNFKEQ come from the germline V gene. This CDR3 has 13 amino acids. The CDR3 coding sequence is TGTGCCAGCAGCTTTCAGCGGGGCCGGGAGCAGTTCTTC. This encodes CASSFQRGREQFF.

The sample holds a few counts of this clone. The rearrangement joins TRBV5-1 to TRBJ1-2; 8 nucleotides align to TRBD1. This CDR3 comprises 13 residues. Germline CDR1 reads SGHRS; CDR2 reads YFSETQ. The V gene end was trimmed by 4 bases and the J gene end by 7 bases; junction bases not matched to a gene: 6. In DNA form, the CDR3 reads TGCGCCAGCAGCCCTACAGGGGGTCCTGGCTACACCTTC. Encoded protein: CASSPTGGPGYTF.

This clone has more than one count but fewer than ten. The chain carries TRBV9 and TRBJ1-2; 9 nucleotides agree with TRBD1. The CDR3 has 15 residues. With 4 bases clipped from V and 8 bases from J, the junction kept 12 bases outside the gene matches. Germline V gives CDR1 SGDLS, CDR2 YYNGEE. The DNA for the CDR3 is TGTGCCAGCAGCCCAGGACAGGGGAAGGTAGGAGGCTACACCTTC. Translating gives CASSPGQGKVGGYTF.

This chain connects TRBV3-1 (or the pseudogene TRBV3-2) to TRBJ1-1, with D uncertain. Germline-derived CDR1 and CDR2 are LGHDT and YNNKEL (reference sequence). This CDR3 has 14 residues. Trimming stripped 5 bases from V and 1 base from J, with 11 bases between. As DNA, the CDR3 is TGTGCCAGCAGCAGCCTTTTTGGGAACACTGAAGCTTTCTTT. It encodes CASSSLFGNTEAFF.

This chain links TRBV14 with TRBJ1-1, with 7 bases that match TRBD1. Trimming removed 5 bases from V and 6 bases from J; junction bases left unmatched: 12. The CDR3 has 15 amino acids. Germline V gene lookup returns CDR1 SGHDN and CDR2 FVKESK. CDR3 amino acids: CASSTSTGRFAEAFF. The CDR3, as DNA: TGTGCCAGCAGCACATCGACAGGGAGGTTCGCTGAAGCTTTCTTT.

The chain carries TRBV29-1 and TRBJ2-2, with D perhaps TRBD2 (5 bases). CDR1 is SQVTM, CDR2 ANQGSEA, per germline. Trimming removed 3 bases at V and 0 bases at J, with 11 bases between. This CDR3 is built from 15 residues. CDR3 DNA sequence: TGCAGCGTTGAGGAGTCCGGGGCGAACACCGGGGAGCTGTTTTTT. This translates into CSVEESGANTGELFF.

This clone was detected only a few times. The rearrangement links TRBV14 to TRBJ1-5, with 8 nucleotides matching TRBD1. This CDR3 has 14 residues. CDR1 is SGHDN, CDR2 FVKESK, per germline. J lost 6 bases, V lost 1 base, and 2 bases had no gene match. CDR3 DNA: TGTGCCAGCAGCCAAGCAGGGGGCCTTCAGCCCCAGCATTTT. Protein product: CASSQAGGLQPQHF. The entire variable domain, with the rest obtained from reference TRBV14 and TRBJ1-5, is as follows: EAGVTQFPSHSVIEKGQTVTLRCDPISGHDNLYWYRRVMGKEIKFLLHFVKESKQDESGMPNNRFLAERTGGTYSTLKVQPAELEDSGVYFCASSQAGGLQPQHFGDGTRLSIL.

This chain links TRBV7-9 with TRBJ1-1; 9 bases are a match to TRBD1. The CDR3 covers 13 residues. Germline V gene sequence: CDR1 SEHNR, CDR2 FQNEAQ (reference sequence). V trimming: 7 bases; J trimming: 7 bases; junction bases outside the gene matches: 7. CDR3: CASNWGGQGEAFF. The CDR3 bases are TGTGCCAGCAACTGGGGGGGACAGGGTGAAGCTTTCTTT.

This chain uses TRBV5-1 with TRBJ1-2, with D possibly being TRBD1 (5 bases). This CDR3 comprises 16 residues. CDR1 is SGHRS, CDR2 YFSETQ, per germline. V was trimmed by 0 bases and J by 4 bases, leaving 16 bases between them. This CDR3 reads CASSLGAGRPPYGYTF. For the CDR3, the DNA is TGCGCCAGCAGCTTGGGGGCAGGGCGCCCGCCCTATGGCTACACCTTC.

This clone was detected once. The genes are TRBV10-2 and TRBJ1-1; 8 bases fit TRBD1. J gave up 4 bases and V 2 bases, and 6 bases lay outside the gene matches. The germline gives CDR1 WSHSY, CDR2 SAAADI. This CDR3 is built from 15 residues. CDR3 in DNA: TGCGCCAGCAGTGAGACAGGGGGTAGGATCACTGAAGCTTTCTTT. Translation: CASSETGGRITEAFF.

The V call is TRBV5-6, the J call TRBJ1-3; no firm D call. CDR1 is SGHDT, CDR2 YYEEEE, per germline. This CDR3 is 18 amino acids long. With 0 bases removed from V and 0 bases from J, the gap between germline ends came to 16 bases. CDR3 bases: TGTGCCAGCAGCTTGGATAGCAGACCGGCCATCTCTGGAAACACCATATATTTT. Residues: CASSLDSRPAISGNTIYF. Full variable domain (rest looked up from reference TRBV5-6 and TRBJ1-3): DAGVTQSPTHLIKTRGQQVTLRCSPKSGHDTVSWYQQALGQGPQFIFQYYEEEERQRGNFPDRFSGHQFPNYSSELNVNALLLGDSALYLCASSLDSRPAISGNTIYFGEGSWLTVV.

V is TRBV5-1 and J is TRBJ1-1; a weak D match, TRBD1 (6 bases). V lost 4 bases and J 3 bases, leaving 16 bases between the germline ends. This CDR3 contains 15 residues. CDR1 and CDR2 from the germline V gene are SGHRS and YFSETQ. This chain's CDR3 is CASSQLASGDTEAFF. The CDR3 region has the DNA TGCGCCAGCAGCCAGCTGGCTTCAGGGGACACTGAAGCTTTCTTT.

The rearrangement links TRBV3-1 (or the pseudogene TRBV3-2) to TRBJ1-5; D is ambiguous. Trimming pared 4 bases from V and 1 base from J, leaving 20 bases between. CDR3 length equals 18 residues. Germline assignment: CDR1 LGHDT and CDR2 YNNKEL (reference sequence). The CDR3 here is CASSPTGEGGRSNQPQHF. The CDR3 region has the DNA TGTGCCAGCAGCCCAACTGGGGAAGGAGGACGAAGCAATCAGCCCCAGCATTTT.

The V and J genes are TRBV30 and TRBJ1-1; 7 bases match TRBD1. V gave up 0 bases and J gave up 0 bases; unmatched junction bases: 4. The CDR3 is made up of 15 amino acids. Germline lookup yields CDR1 GTSNPN and CDR2 SVGIG (reference sequence). As DNA, the CDR3 is TGTGCCTGGAGTGTACTGGACAGGCTGAACACTGAAGCTTTCTTT. Its protein is CAWSVLDRLNTEAFF. Full variable domain (remainder filled in from reference TRBV30 and TRBJ1-1): SQTIHQWPATLVQPVGSPLSLECTVEGTSNPNLYWYRQAAGRGLQLLFYSVGIGQISSEVPQNLSASRPQDRQFILSSKKLLLSDSGFYLCAWSVLDRLNTEAFFGQGTRLTVV.

V is TRBV10-1 and J is TRBJ2-2; 7 bases are shared with TRBD2. The trim removed 0 bases at V and 1 base at J, leaving 5 bases unmatched. Germline V gene lookup returns CDR1 WNHNN and CDR2 SYGVQD (reference sequence). The CDR3 is 17 residues long. This CDR3 reads CASSESLPGGNTGELFF. The CDR3 DNA follows: TGCGCCAGCAGTGAGTCTCTTCCGGGGGGGAACACCGGGGAGCTGTTTTTT.

The chain employs TRBV12-3 or TRBV12-4 and TRBJ2-1; D possibly corresponds to TRBD2 (7 bases). Trimming cost V 3 bases and J 8 bases, with 11 bases left between them. This CDR3 has 13 amino acids. In DNA form, the CDR3 reads TGTGCCAGCAGTTTGAGGGGGGGCCATGAGCAGTTCTTC. It codes for CASSLRGGHEQFF.

V usage is TRBV6-4 and J usage is TRBJ1-2; D might be TRBD1 (5 bases). The CDR3 contains 15 residues. V was trimmed by 9 bases and J by 4 bases, leaving 21 bases between them. Germline V gene sequence: CDR1 MRHNA, CDR2 SNTAGT. CDR3 sequence: CARLGRGRESYGYTF. DNA of the CDR3: TGTGCCAGGTTAGGGAGGGGCAGAGAAAGCTATGGCTACACCTTC.

This chain uses TRBV3-1 (or the pseudogene TRBV3-2) with TRBJ1-1; no clear D. Germline loops: CDR1 LGHDT, CDR2 YNNKEL (reference sequence). The CDR3 is made up of 12 amino acids. Trimming pared 6 bases from V and 7 bases from J, leaving 12 bases between. The CDR3 protein is CASRDVGSEAFF. The CDR3 nucleotides read TGTGCCAGCAGAGATGTGGGGAGTGAAGCTTTCTTT.

The gene calls are TRBV19 and TRBJ1-1; 7 bases match TRBD1. Trimming cost V 3 bases and J 12 bases; bases outside gene matches: 10. Germline loops: CDR1 LNHDA, CDR2 SQIVND (reference sequence). There are 13 residues in the CDR3. Here the CDR3 reads CASSIQGGRESFF. The CDR3 bases are TGTGCCAGTAGTATTCAGGGGGGCCGCGAGTCTTTCTTT.

J is TRBJ2-3 and V is TRBV7-2; TRBD1 agrees at 9 bases. The CDR3 has 14 amino acids. Germline trimming cut 5 bases from V and 3 bases from J; bases unmatched to any gene: 3. The germline V gene encodes CDR1 SGHTA and CDR2 FQGNSA. The CDR3 coding sequence is TGTGCCAGCAGCGAACAGGGGGCAACAGATACGCAGTATTTT. It encodes CASSEQGATDTQYF.

CDR3 amino acids: CASSEPAGISGANVLTF. Written as DNA, the CDR3 is TGTGCCAGCAGTGAGCCGGCAGGGATCTCTGGGGCCAACGTCCTGACTTTC. The J gene is TRBJ2-6, the V gene TRBV2; weak D call: TRBD1 (5 bases). Trimming removed 3 bases at V and 0 bases at J, with 12 bases between. The germline CDR1 and CDR2 sequences are SNHLY and FYNNEI. The CDR3 runs 17 residues.

This clone was recorded once. The chain couples TRBV5-4 to TRBJ1-6; 9 bases match TRBD1. Germline CDR1 reads SGHNT; CDR2 reads YYREEE (reference sequence). The V and J ends lost 4 bases and 8 bases, in that order; junction bases with no gene match: 7. CDR3 length: 15 residues. CDR3 protein: CASSRDREKYSPLHF. CDR3 coding DNA: TGTGCCAGCAGCCGGGACAGGGAAAAATATTCACCCCTCCACTTT.